Below, one TCR beta chain is given with its context. Its antigen is not identified. This entry is derived from a study of CD8 T cells in ankylosing spondylitis. Study-wide points: Earlier studies detected some motif variants in reactive arthritis synovial fluid and blood.

This CDR3 region has 16 residues. Trimming stripped 4 bases from V and 2 bases from J, with 15 bases between. Each CDR3 protein is one row after TCRdb ran MiXCR on the 5' RACE reads. The sample records some 270,000 distinct CDR3 sequences, about 30% being singletons. The sample was blood, either unsorted or a sorted T cell fraction (not recorded which). The receptor comes from a male donor with ankylosing spondylitis or in good health (not recorded which). This rearrangement joins TRBV12-3 or TRBV12-4 to TRBJ2-1, with a possible D match to TRBD1 (6 bases). The CDR3 DNA is TGTGCCAGCAGTTCCCCAGGGGCCCTACCCTACAATGAGCAGTTCTTC. Amino acid sequence: CASSSPGALPYNEQFF.